The rows below give T cell receptor beta chains drawn from one sample of a study of OX40 agonist ivuxolimab in advanced cancers. Assay: immunoSEQ multiplex PCR; the TCRdb copy retains only in-frame clones and omits some. Among tens of thousands of clones, roughly four fifths were seen once, and the ten largest hold 2.6%. Sequences were derived from CD4+ or CD8+ T cells sorted from blood, sampled in a trial of the OX40 agonist ivuxolimab. The receptors stem from an adult with an advanced solid tumor such as melanoma, head and neck, liver or kidney cancer. CDR3s include the opening cysteine and the closing phenylalanine or tryptophan. The D gene is left open where the match is weak. Where a row states a size, it is once, few, many or the class of an expanded clone; other rows omit it.

V gene,D gene,J gene,clone size,CDR3 protein,CDR3 DNA
TRBV6-6,.,TRBJ2-5,.,CASSYKETQYF,TGTGCCAGCAGTTATAAAGAGACCCAGTACTTC
TRBV6-1,TRBD2,TRBJ2-1,.,CASSASAGGSYNEQFF,TGTGCCAGCAGTGCCTCAGCGGGAGGTTCATACAATGAGCAGTTCTTC
TRBV6-5,TRBD2,TRBJ2-3,.,CASRPGGEGTDTQYF,TGTGCCAGCAGACCGGGGGGGGAAGGCACAGATACGCAGTATTTT
TRBV7-2,TRBD2,TRBJ2-7,medium-sized,CASSLSRGGAGSSYEQYF,TGTGCCAGCAGCTTATCTCGGGGAGGGGCGGGAAGCTCCTACGAGCAGTACTTC
TRBV2,.,TRBJ1-1,.,CASSRDGMNTEAFF,TGTGCCAGCAGTCGGGACGGTATGAACACTGAAGCTTTCTTT
TRBV2,TRBD2,TRBJ2-7,.,CASRTSGGAYEQYF,TGTGCCAGCAGGACTAGCGGGGGGGCTTACGAGCAGTACTTC
TRBV7-9,.,TRBJ1-2,medium-sized,CASSNRGMSGYTF,TGTGCCAGCAGCAACCGGGGCATGAGTGGCTACACCTTC
TRBV11-2,TRBD2,TRBJ2-7,.,CASSLAGGTYEQYF,TGTGCCAGCAGCTTAGCGGGAGGCACCTACGAGCAGTACTTC
TRBV11-1,TRBD1,TRBJ1-1,.,CASSARTGWNTEAFF,TGTGCCAGCAGCGCCCGGACAGGGTGGAACACTGAAGCTTTCTTT
TRBV6-6,.,TRBJ2-1,once,CASTPTYNEQFF,TGTGCCAGCACCCCAACCTACAATGAGCAGTTCTTC
TRBV7-2,TRBD2,TRBJ2-3,.,CASISGRAVDTQYF,TGTGCCAGCATTAGCGGGAGGGCCGTAGATACGCAGTATTTT
TRBV5-4,.,TRBJ1-2,once,CASSPGEANYGYTF,TGTGCCAGCAGCCCTGGGGAAGCTAACTATGGCTACACCTTC
TRBV6-1,.,TRBJ1-5,.,CASSEWRNQPQHF,TGTGCCAGCAGTGAATGGCGGAATCAGCCCCAGCATTTT
TRBV5-5,TRBD1,TRBJ1-2,medium-sized,CASSLEYGGTGYGYTF,TGTGCCAGCAGCTTGGAGTATGGGGGGACAGGCTATGGCTACACCTTC
TRBV7-9,.,TRBJ2-7,.,CASSLPPGEGSYEQYF,TGTGCCAGCAGCCTCCCTCCAGGGGAGGGATCCTACGAGCAGTACTTC
TRBV7-2,.,TRBJ2-1,.,CASSTTGTHSKGNEQFF,TGTGCCAGCAGCACAACCGGGACACACTCAAAGGGGAATGAGCAGTTCTTC
TRBV7-7,.,TRBJ2-3,few,CASSLRGASTDTQYF,TGTGCCAGCAGCCTACGGGGGGCCAGCACAGATACGCAGTATTTT
TRBV7-9,.,TRBJ2-7,.,CASSSLNEQYF,TGTGCCAGCAGCTCCCTTAACGAGCAGTACTTC
TRBV5-6,.,TRBJ2-5,.,CASSPTKSARETQYF,TGTGCCAGCAGCCCAACCAAGTCAGCTAGGGAGACCCAGTACTTC
TRBV28,.,TRBJ1-2,.,CASSLGRGGYGYTF,TGTGCCAGCAGTTTAGGCAGGGGAGGATATGGCTACACCTTC
TRBV6-5,.,TRBJ1-5,.,CASSPPPVGPQHF,TGTGCCAGCAGTCCTCCACCTGTTGGGCCCCAGCATTTT
TRBV7-3,.,TRBJ2-6,once,CASSGRQARGGANVLTF,TGTGCCAGCAGCGGCAGACAGGCCCGGGGAGGGGCCAACGTCCTGACTTTC
TRBV30,.,TRBJ2-1,.,CAWGLGRSSYNEQFF,TGTGCCTGGGGGCTGGGGCGGAGCTCCTACAATGAGCAGTTCTTC
TRBV7-8,.,TRBJ1-2,few,CASSVGVLRRNYGYTF,TGTGCCAGCAGCGTGGGAGTGCTTCGGCGGAACTATGGCTACACCTTC
TRBV6-5,.,TRBJ1-2,.,CASTLGGAYGYTF,TGTGCCAGCACCCTGGGGGGGGCCTATGGCTACACCTTC
TRBV7-2,.,TRBJ2-1,.,CASSALAREQFF,TGTGCCAGCAGCGCCTTGGCACGGGAGCAGTTCTTC
TRBV27,.,TRBJ2-7,.,CASSLSSGQPYEQYF,TGTGCCAGCAGTTTATCTTCCGGCCAACCCTACGAGCAGTACTTC
TRBV30,.,TRBJ1-3,.,CAWLRGGEGNTIYF,TGTGCCTGGCTCCGTGGAGGGGAAGGAAACACCATATATTTT
TRBV19,.,TRBJ2-7,once,CASSPGALNSYEQYF,TGTGCCAGTAGTCCAGGGGCTCTAAATTCCTACGAGCAGTACTTC
TRBV5-4,.,TRBJ1-2,few,CASSFGPPENYGYTF,TGTGCCAGCAGCTTCGGGCCTCCGGAGAACTATGGCTACACCTTC
TRBV7-8,TRBD1,TRBJ2-6,.,CASSLASGTGAQVLTF,TGTGCCAGCAGCTTAGCGTCTGGGACAGGGGCTCAAGTCCTGACTTTC
TRBV7-8,.,TRBJ1-2,.,CASSLNSFNGYTF,TGTGCCAGCAGCTTAAACAGTTTTAATGGCTACACCTTC
TRBV19,.,TRBJ2-2,.,CASSTGHNTGELFF,TGTGCCAGTAGTACGGGACATAACACCGGGGAGCTGTTTTTT
TRBV11-3,TRBD2,TRBJ2-3,.,CASSSRTSGSDTQYF,TGTGCCAGCAGCTCCCGGACTAGCGGGAGTGATACGCAGTATTTT
TRBV10-3,.,TRBJ1-1,.,CAIRGRRANTEAFF,TGTGCCATCAGAGGAAGGAGAGCGAACACTGAAGCTTTCTTT
TRBV14,.,TRBJ2-7,.,CASSLWGRSYEQYF,TGTGCCAGCAGCCTTTGGGGACGGTCCTACGAGCAGTACTTC
TRBV2,.,TRBJ2-5,few,CASGRTRETQYF,TGTGCCAGCGGGAGGACGAGAGAGACCCAGTACTTC
TRBV7-6,.,TRBJ2-1,.,CASSLAGSLRGDNEQFF,TGTGCCAGCAGCTTAGCGGGGTCCCTTAGAGGGGACAATGAGCAGTTCTTC
TRBV19,.,TRBJ2-7,once,CASSKRGPYEQYF,TGTGCCAGTAGTAAACGGGGACCCTACGAGCAGTACTTC
TRBV14,.,TRBJ2-1,.,CASSQGTHNEQFF,TGTGCCAGCAGCCAAGGGACGCACAATGAGCAGTTCTTC
TRBV4-1,TRBD1,TRBJ2-5,.,CASRKTGTGGETQYF,TGCGCCAGTCGTAAAACCGGGACAGGGGGAGAGACCCAGTACTTC
TRBV19,TRBD1,TRBJ2-7,.,CASSILGTGGQNEQYF,TGTGCCAGTAGTATTTTAGGAACAGGGGGCCAAAACGAGCAGTACTTC
TRBV18,TRBD1,TRBJ2-2,.,CASSGIQGTTGELFF,TGTGCCAGCTCCGGAATACAGGGGACCACCGGGGAGCTGTTTTTT
TRBV6-5,TRBD2,TRBJ2-2,once,CASKAGGDPGELFF,TGTGCCAGCAAGGCGGGGGGCGACCCCGGGGAGCTGTTTTTT
TRBV27,TRBD1,TRBJ1-2,few,CASSSPGQGYGYTF,TGTGCCAGCAGTTCTCCGGGACAGGGATATGGCTACACCTTC
TRBV7-3,.,TRBJ2-6,.,CASSSDGGANVLTF,TGTGCCAGCAGCTCCGACGGAGGGGCCAACGTCCTGACTTTC
TRBV2,TRBD1,TRBJ1-6,.,CASSVTGGESSPLHF,TGTGCCAGCAGTGTCACAGGGGGCGAGAGTTCACCCCTCCACTTT
TRBV5-1,.,TRBJ2-4,.,CASSLGGRLAKNIQYF,TGCGCCAGCAGCCTGGGGGGGCGGCTGGCCAAAAACATTCAGTACTTC
TRBV4-1,.,TRBJ1-1,few,CASSQDTTNTEAFF,TGCGCCAGCAGCCAAGATACGACTAACACTGAAGCTTTCTTT
TRBV7-2,TRBD1,TRBJ1-3,.,CASSTLLAGGNGNTIYF,TGTGCCAGCAGCACACTTTTAGCAGGGGGTAACGGAAACACCATATATTTT